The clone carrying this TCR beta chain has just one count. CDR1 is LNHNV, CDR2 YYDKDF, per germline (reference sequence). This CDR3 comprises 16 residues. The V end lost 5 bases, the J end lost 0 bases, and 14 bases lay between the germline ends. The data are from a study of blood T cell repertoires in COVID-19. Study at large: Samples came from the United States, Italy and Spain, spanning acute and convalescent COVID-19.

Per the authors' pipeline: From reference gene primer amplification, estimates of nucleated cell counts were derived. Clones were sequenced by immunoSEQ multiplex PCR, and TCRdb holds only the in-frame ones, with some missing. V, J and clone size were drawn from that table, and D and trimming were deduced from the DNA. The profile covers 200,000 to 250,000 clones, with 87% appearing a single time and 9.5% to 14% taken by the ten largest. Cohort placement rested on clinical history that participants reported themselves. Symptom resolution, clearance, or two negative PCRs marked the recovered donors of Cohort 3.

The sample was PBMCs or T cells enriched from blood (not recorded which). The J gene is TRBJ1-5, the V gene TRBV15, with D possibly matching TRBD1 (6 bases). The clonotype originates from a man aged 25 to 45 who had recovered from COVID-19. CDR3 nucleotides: TGTGCCACCAGCCCGGACAGAAAATATAGCAATCAGCCCCAGCATTTT. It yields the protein CATSPDRKYSNQPQHF.